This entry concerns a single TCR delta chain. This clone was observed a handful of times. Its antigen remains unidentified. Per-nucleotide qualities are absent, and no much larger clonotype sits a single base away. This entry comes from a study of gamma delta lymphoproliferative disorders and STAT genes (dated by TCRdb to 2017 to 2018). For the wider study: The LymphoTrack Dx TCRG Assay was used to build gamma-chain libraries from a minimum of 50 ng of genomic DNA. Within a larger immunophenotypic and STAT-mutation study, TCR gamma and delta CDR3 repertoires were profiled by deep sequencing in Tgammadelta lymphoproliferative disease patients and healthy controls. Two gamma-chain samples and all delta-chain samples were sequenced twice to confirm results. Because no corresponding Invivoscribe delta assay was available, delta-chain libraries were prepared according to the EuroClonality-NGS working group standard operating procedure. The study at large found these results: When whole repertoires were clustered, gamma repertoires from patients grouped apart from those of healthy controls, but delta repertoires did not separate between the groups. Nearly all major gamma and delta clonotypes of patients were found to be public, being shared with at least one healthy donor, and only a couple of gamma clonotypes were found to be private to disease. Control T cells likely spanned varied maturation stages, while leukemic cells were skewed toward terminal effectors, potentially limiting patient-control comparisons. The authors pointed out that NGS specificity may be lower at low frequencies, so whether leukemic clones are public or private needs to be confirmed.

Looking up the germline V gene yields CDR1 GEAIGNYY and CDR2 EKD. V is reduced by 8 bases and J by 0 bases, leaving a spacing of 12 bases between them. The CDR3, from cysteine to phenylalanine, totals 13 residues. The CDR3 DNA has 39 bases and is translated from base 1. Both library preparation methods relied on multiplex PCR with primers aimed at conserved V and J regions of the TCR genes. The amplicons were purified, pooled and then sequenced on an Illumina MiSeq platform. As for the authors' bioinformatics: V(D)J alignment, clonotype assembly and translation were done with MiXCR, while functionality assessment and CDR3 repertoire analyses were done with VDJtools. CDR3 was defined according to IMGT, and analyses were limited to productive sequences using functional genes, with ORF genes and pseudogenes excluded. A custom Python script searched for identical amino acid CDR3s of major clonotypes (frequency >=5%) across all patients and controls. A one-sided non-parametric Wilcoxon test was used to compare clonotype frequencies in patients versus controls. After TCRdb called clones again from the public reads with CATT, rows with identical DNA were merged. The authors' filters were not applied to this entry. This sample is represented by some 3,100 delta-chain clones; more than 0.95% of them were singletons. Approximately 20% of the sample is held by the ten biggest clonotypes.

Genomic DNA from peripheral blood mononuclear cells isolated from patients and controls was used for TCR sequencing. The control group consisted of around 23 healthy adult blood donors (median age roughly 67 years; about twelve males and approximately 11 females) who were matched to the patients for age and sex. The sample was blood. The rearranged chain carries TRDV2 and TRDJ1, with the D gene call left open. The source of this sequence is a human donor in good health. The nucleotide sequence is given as TGTGCCTTCCTGCCCCCGTACACCGATAAACTCATCTTT. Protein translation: CAFLPPYTDKLIF.